This T cell receptor (beta chain) was identified during a study of Ad26.COV2.S vaccination and SARS-CoV-2 variants. Study-level points and caveats: Considerable breadth of spike-specific CD8+ and CD4+ T cell responses has reportedly been documented following vaccination. Vaccinees displayed broader spike-specific TCR repertoires than placebo recipients.

The CDR3 length is 15 residues. V shed 5 bases and J shed 7 bases, with 18 bases lying between them. From germline, CDR1 is SGHTA and CDR2 FQGNSA. This clone was found a few times. Its specificity is unknown. Treatment meaning: about 20 received Ad26.COV2.S at low or high dose, single or two shots; roughly 5 received placebo; per-sample allocation not given. Sample collection was performed on day 63 after the first vaccine or placebo injection. Some clones are missing from TCRdb's copy, which holds only in-frame ones; the method was immunoSEQ multiplex PCR. The sample lists about 350,000 clones; around nine tenths were seen once.

The sequence came from a person between 18 and 65 years old who received the Ad26.COV2.S COVID-19 vaccine or a placebo. V usage is TRBV7-2 and J usage is TRBJ2-4; D might be TRBD1 (6 bases). This specimen consisted of peripheral blood, obtained in a trial of Ad26.COV2.S vaccine versus placebo. The CDR3 region is CASSTKTGATNIQYF. In nucleotides, the CDR3 is TGTGCCAGCAGCACTAAGACAGGAGCCACGAACATTCAGTACTTC.